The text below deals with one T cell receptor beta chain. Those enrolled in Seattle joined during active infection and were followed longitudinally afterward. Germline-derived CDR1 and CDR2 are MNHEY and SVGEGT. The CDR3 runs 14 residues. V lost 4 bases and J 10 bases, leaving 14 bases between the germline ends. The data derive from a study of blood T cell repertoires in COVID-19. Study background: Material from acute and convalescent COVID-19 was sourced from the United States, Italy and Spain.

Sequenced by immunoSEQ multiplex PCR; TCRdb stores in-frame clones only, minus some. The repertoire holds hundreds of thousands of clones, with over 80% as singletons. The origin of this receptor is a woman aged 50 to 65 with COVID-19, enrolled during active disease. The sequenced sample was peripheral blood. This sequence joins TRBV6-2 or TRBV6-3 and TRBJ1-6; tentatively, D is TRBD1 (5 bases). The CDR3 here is CASSWAGGDSPLHF. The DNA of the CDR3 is TGTGCCAGCAGTTGGGCCGGGGGGGACTCACCCCTCCACTTT.